This TCR beta chain was sequenced for a study of cytomegalovirus exposure and HLA in healthy donors. Points from the study as a whole: Researchers catalogued some 160 TCR beta chains as cytomegalovirus-associated. Association of a missense DCLRE1C variant with TCR beta V- and J-gene trimming was reported in a later analysis.

V trimming: 5 bases; J trimming: 6 bases; junction bases outside the gene matches: 9. Germline CDR1 reads MNHEY; CDR2 reads SMNVEV (reference sequence). This CDR3 is built from 16 residues. Turning to this clone: Its antigen is unidentified.

PCR primers comprised 60 Vbeta and 13 Jbeta primers. Here immunoSEQ multiplex PCR was the method, and the copy in TCRdb shows in-frame clones only, minus some. The table lists 200,000 or so clones, around four fifths of them singletons, with 1.7% in the top ten. This chain links TRBV27 with TRBJ1-4; 10 bases map to TRBD1. The source is a man aged 50 or older in good health and CMV-seronegative. What was sequenced was PBMCs. The CDR3 nucleotides are TGTGCCAGCAGTCCATACGACAGGGGGCCGCATGAAAAACTGTTTTTT. Translated, it gives CASSPYDRGPHEKLFF.